This TCR beta chain was found in a study of cytomegalovirus exposure and HLA in healthy donors. Study results and caveats: A later analysis reportedly found fewer N-insertions in an Asian-associated ancestry cluster than the approximately 730-donor mean. The study designated 160 or so TCR beta chains cytomegalovirus-associated. Highly shared sequence variants in one cluster were likely a sequencing artifact.

Germline-derived CDR1 and CDR2 are LNHDA and SQIVND (reference sequence). The CDR3 is 18 amino acids. V lost 6 bases and J lost 0; bases outside the gene matches: 16. The PCR ran on 60 Vbeta and 13 Jbeta primers. The protocol was immunoSEQ multiplex PCR, while the TCRdb copy is restricted to in-frame clones and leaves out a portion. The profile shows about 190,000 clones, 70% to 75% of them singletons. This clone turned up a few times. Its antigen remains unknown. The chain couples TRBV19 to TRBJ1-1; 7 bases fit TRBD1. Sequenced: PBMCs. This receptor was taken from a young man in good health and CMV-seropositive. The CDR3 bases are TGTGCCAGTAGCACATCCCCCCGACAGGGACTTATGAACACTGAAGCTTTCTTT. Translated: CASSTSPRQGLMNTEAFF.